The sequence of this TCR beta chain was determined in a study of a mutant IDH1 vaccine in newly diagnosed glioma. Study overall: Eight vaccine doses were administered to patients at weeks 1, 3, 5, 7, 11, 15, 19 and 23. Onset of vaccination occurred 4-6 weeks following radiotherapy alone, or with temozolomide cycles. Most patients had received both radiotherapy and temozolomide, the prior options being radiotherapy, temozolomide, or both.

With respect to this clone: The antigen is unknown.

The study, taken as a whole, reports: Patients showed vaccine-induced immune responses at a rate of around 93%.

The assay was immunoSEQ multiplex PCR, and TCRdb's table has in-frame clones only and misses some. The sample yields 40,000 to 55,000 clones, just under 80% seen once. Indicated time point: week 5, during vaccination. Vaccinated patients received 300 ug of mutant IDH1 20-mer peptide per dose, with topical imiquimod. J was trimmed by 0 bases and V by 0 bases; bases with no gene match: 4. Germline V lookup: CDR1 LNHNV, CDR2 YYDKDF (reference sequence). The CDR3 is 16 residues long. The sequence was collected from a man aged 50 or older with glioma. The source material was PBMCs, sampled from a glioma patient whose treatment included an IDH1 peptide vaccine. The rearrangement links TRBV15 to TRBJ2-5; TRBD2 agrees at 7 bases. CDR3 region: CATSRDRAGYQETQYF. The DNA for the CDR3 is TGTGCCACCAGCAGAGATAGAGCGGGGTACCAAGAGACCCAGTACTTC.